This is a list of T cell receptor beta chains from one sample in a study of blood T cell repertoires in COVID-19. Here immunoSEQ multiplex PCR was the method, and the copy in TCRdb shows in-frame clones only, minus some. Found here are fewer than 400,000 clones, around 88% of them singletons; the top ten hold about 3%. The sequenced sample consisted of peripheral blood. The receptor set was obtained from a man between 25 and 39 years old with active or convalescent COVID-19. CDR3s include the opening cysteine and the closing phenylalanine or tryptophan. The D gene is left open where the match is weak. Clone size is not always given. Where it is, it says once, few, many or a class for expanded clones.

v_gene	abundance	j_gene	d_gene	CDR3aa	CDR3nt
TRBV28	-	TRBJ2-7	-	CASSLRYEQYF	TGTGCCAGCAGTCTCAGATACGAGCAGTACTTC
TRBV7-3	-	TRBJ2-7	TRBD2	CASSGTSGRAISYEQYF	TGTGCCAGCAGTGGGACTAGCGGGAGGGCCATCTCCTACGAGCAGTACTTC
TRBV5-1	-	TRBJ1-5	-	CASRKDGGVKEPQHF	TGCGCCAGCAGGAAGGATGGCGGGGTTAAGGAGCCCCAGCATTTT
TRBV24-1	-	TRBJ2-5	-	CATSAPRGPGETQYF	TGTGCCACCAGTGCCCCTCGAGGGCCTGGGGAGACCCAGTACTTC
TRBV12-3/TRBV12-4	-	TRBJ2-1	TRBD2	CASSLPGGTGRVF	TGTGCCAGCAGCTTACCGGGAGGAACAGGAAGGGTCTTC
TRBV6-2/TRBV6-3	-	TRBJ1-1	-	CASSYQRRVYEAFF	TGTGCCAGCAGTTACCAGCGCAGGGTTTATGAAGCTTTCTTT
TRBV6-5	-	TRBJ1-2	-	CASTKPFSRGYTF	TGTGCCAGCACCAAACCCTTTTCTAGGGGCTACACCTTC
TRBV28	-	TRBJ2-3	-	CASSLTARADTQYF	TGTGCCAGCAGTTTAACAGCGAGGGCAGATACGCAGTATTTT
TRBV11-2	-	TRBJ2-1	TRBD1	CASTLTGRSSYNEQFF	TGTGCCAGCACCCTGACAGGGCGGAGCTCCTACAATGAGCAGTTCTTC
TRBV29-1	-	TRBJ1-2	-	CSVEGGDPPAGGYTF	TGCAGCGTTGAAGGAGGGGACCCCCCGGCGGGAGGCTACACCTTC
TRBV6-5	-	TRBJ1-1	-	CASSTALNTEAFF	TGTGCCAGCAGCACTGCACTGAACACTGAAGCTTTCTTT
TRBV7-9	-	TRBJ2-4	TRBD2	CASSSSGRANIQYF	TGTGCCAGCAGCTCTAGCGGGAGGGCCAACATTCAGTACTTC
TRBV12-3/TRBV12-4	-	TRBJ2-7	-	CASRRDSSEQYF	TGTGCCAGCAGGCGGGACAGTAGCGAGCAGTACTTC
TRBV7-9	-	TRBJ2-7	-	CASSFPPRDYEQYF	TGTGCCAGCAGCTTCCCTCCCCGAGACTACGAGCAGTACTTC
TRBV4-2	-	TRBJ1-2	-	CASSQDGLSAGAVFGYTF	TGTGCCAGCAGCCAAGATGGCCTAAGCGCGGGCGCGGTGTTCGGCTACACCTTC
TRBV7-8	-	TRBJ1-5	-	CASSFRNQPQHF	TGTGCCAGCAGCTTCAGGAATCAGCCCCAGCATTTT
TRBV7-3	few	TRBJ2-2	TRBD1	CASSPTSSGTGSTGELFF	TGTGCCAGCAGCCCCACGTCCTCCGGGACAGGGAGCACCGGGGAGCTGTTTTTT
TRBV6-5	-	TRBJ2-3	TRBD2	CASSYGSGGSTQYF	TGTGCCAGCAGTTACGGTAGCGGGGGGAGTACGCAGTATTTT
TRBV6-5	-	TRBJ1-1	TRBD1	CASAQGQSKWEAFF	TGTGCCAGTGCTCAGGGACAGTCTAAATGGGAAGCTTTCTTT
TRBV11-2	-	TRBJ2-2	TRBD2	CASSSGTSVTGELFF	TGTGCCAGCAGCTCCGGGACTAGCGTCACCGGGGAGCTGTTTTTT
TRBV18	-	TRBJ2-1	TRBD1	CASSRGQGVFNEQFF	TGTGCCAGCTCACGGGGACAGGGCGTTTTCAATGAGCAGTTCTTC
TRBV4-1	-	TRBJ2-1	TRBD2	CASSPGGGAYNEQFF	TGCGCCAGCAGCCCTGGCGGGGGGGCCTACAATGAGCAGTTCTTC
TRBV3-1/TRBV3-2	-	TRBJ2-5	-	CASSRMGAQETQYF	TGTGCCAGCAGCCGAATGGGGGCTCAAGAGACCCAGTACTTC
TRBV14	-	TRBJ1-2	-	CASSPETVIDYGYTF	TGTGCCAGCAGCCCGGAGACAGTTATTGACTATGGCTACACCTTC
TRBV6-5	-	TRBJ1-1	-	CASSIRDNTNTEAFF	TGTGCCAGCAGTATCCGGGACAATACGAACACTGAAGCTTTCTTT
TRBV5-1	-	TRBJ1-1	TRBD1	CASSSELTGRSEAFF	TGCGCCAGCAGCTCAGAGTTGACAGGGAGGTCTGAAGCTTTCTTT